This entry features one T cell receptor (beta chain) sequence. Sequencing was performed with immunoSEQ multiplex PCR; in TCRdb, only in-frame clones are kept and a portion is missing. The sample records around 150,000 clones, approximately 80% being singletons. The germline gives CDR1 SGHDN, CDR2 FVKESK. V lost 0 bases to trimming and J lost 17 bases; unmatched junction nucleotides: 5. The CDR3 spans 13 residues. The donors were part of the validation cohort of 100 to 150 subjects. That cohort was separate from the first cohort, which comprised 666 subjects. The data stem from a study of cytomegalovirus exposure and HLA in healthy donors.

This clonotype was obtained from a man between 25 and 39 years old in good health and CMV-seropositive. V and J are TRBV14 and TRBJ1-6; 9 bases match TRBD1. The material sequenced was PBMCs. The CDR3 sequence is CASSQDRDRVIHF. The CDR3 bases are TGTGCCAGCAGCCAAGATCGGGACAGGGTAATCCACTTT.